These 2 T cell receptor beta chains originate from one sample sequenced in a study of CD8 T cells in ankylosing spondylitis (dated by TCRdb to the late 2010s). Preparation of the library involved 5' RACE. Instrument used: Illumina HiSeq 2500. TCRdb trimmed public reads at Q25 via fastp, called clones via MiXCR and kept in-frame beta chains. Merged by CDR3 protein, the rows form single entries marked with the most common genes and DNA. The sample table contains under 250,000 distinct CDR3 sequences; only one count was recorded for 20% to 30% of them. The ten top clones hold under 7% of the sample. Sequenced: blood, either unsorted or a sorted T cell fraction (not recorded which). The receptors were sampled from a male donor with ankylosing spondylitis or in good health (not recorded which).

This clonotype was counted many times. The V and J genes are TRBV5-1 and TRBJ2-3; 10 positions match TRBD2. The CDR3 length is 17 residues. In germline, CDR1 is SGHRS, CDR2 YFSETQ. V shed 3 bases and J 2 bases; nucleotides not matched to a gene: 9. The CDR3 coding sequence is TGCGCCAGCAGCTCGTGGACTAGCGGAACTAACACAGATACGCAGTATTTT. This gives the protein CASSSWTSGTNTDTQYF. The whole variable domain, filled in from reference TRBV5-1 and TRBJ2-3, reads KAGVTQTPRYLIKTRGQQVTLSCSPISGHRSVSWYQQTPGQGLQFLFEYFSETQRNKGNFPGRFSGRQFSNSRSEMNVSTLELGDSALYLCASSSWTSGTNTDTQYFGPGTRLTVL.

This clonotype came up many times. V usage is TRBV15 and J usage is TRBJ2-1, with a tentative D call TRBD1 (6 bases). V lost 0 bases and J lost 5, with 11 bases in between. The CDR3 totals 15 residues. The germline V gene has CDR1 LNHNV and CDR2 YYDKDF (reference sequence). CDR3 residues: CATSRDWAGDNEQFF. The CDR3 DNA reads TGTGCCACCAGCAGAGATTGGGCAGGGGACAATGAGCAGTTCTTC. Combining the CDR3 with reference TRBV15 and TRBJ2-1 gives the whole variable domain DAMVIQNPRYQVTQFGKPVTLSCSQTLNHNVMYWYQQKSSQAPKLLFHYYDKDFNNEADTPDNFQSRRPNTSFCFLDIRSPGLGDTAMYLCATSRDWAGDNEQFFGPGTRLTVL.